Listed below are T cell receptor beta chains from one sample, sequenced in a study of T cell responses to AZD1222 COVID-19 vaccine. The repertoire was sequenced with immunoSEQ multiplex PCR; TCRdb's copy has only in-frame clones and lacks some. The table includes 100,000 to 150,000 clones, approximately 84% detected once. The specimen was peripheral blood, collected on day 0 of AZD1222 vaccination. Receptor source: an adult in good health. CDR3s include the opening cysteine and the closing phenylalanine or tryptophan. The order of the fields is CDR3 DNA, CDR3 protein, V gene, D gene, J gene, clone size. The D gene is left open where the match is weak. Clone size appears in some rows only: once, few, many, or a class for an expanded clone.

CDR3 DNA: TGTGCCAGCAGCGTAGAAGCTAGCGGCTCACTCGGGCAGTACTTC; CDR3 protein: CASSVEASGSLGQYF; V gene: TRBV9; D gene: TRBD2; J gene: TRBJ2-7; clone size: .
CDR3 DNA: TGTGCCAGCAGTGTATCGGAGCCGAACACCGGGGAGCTGTTTTTT; CDR3 protein: CASSVSEPNTGELFF; V gene: TRBV2; D gene: .; J gene: TRBJ2-2; clone size: .
CDR3 DNA: TGTGCCAGCAGCGCCCTGGGACAGACCTATGGCTACACCTTC; CDR3 protein: CASSALGQTYGYTF; V gene: TRBV9; D gene: TRBD1; J gene: TRBJ1-2; clone size: .
CDR3 DNA: TGTGCCAGCAGACCGGGACAGGTCTATGGCTACACCTTC; CDR3 protein: CASRPGQVYGYTF; V gene: TRBV28; D gene: TRBD1; J gene: TRBJ1-2; clone size: .
CDR3 DNA: TGTGCCTGGAGGATGGGGTTAGGGCCCCAGCATTTT; CDR3 protein: CAWRMGLGPQHF; V gene: TRBV30; D gene: .; J gene: TRBJ1-5; clone size: .
CDR3 DNA: TGTGCCAGCTCACCACCTCCAGGGGGAATGAATTCACCCCTCCACTTT; CDR3 protein: CASSPPPGGMNSPLHF; V gene: TRBV18; D gene: TRBD1; J gene: TRBJ1-6; clone size: .
CDR3 DNA: TGTGCCAGCAGCTTGGCCTCCTACAATGAGCAGTTCTTC; CDR3 protein: CASSLASYNEQFF; V gene: TRBV11-3; D gene: .; J gene: TRBJ2-1; clone size: .
CDR3 DNA: TGTGCCACCAGTGGCGGGGGAGACTACAATGAGCAGTTCTTC; CDR3 protein: CATSGGGDYNEQFF; V gene: TRBV24-1; D gene: TRBD2; J gene: TRBJ2-1; clone size: .
CDR3 DNA: TGTGCCACCAGCAGGGACAGGGGGGATGGCTACACCTTC; CDR3 protein: CATSRDRGDGYTF; V gene: TRBV15; D gene: TRBD1; J gene: TRBJ1-2; clone size: .
CDR3 DNA: TGTGCCAGCAGTTACTCGTTCCCGGGCGTGAACGAGCAGTACTTC; CDR3 protein: CASSYSFPGVNEQYF; V gene: TRBV6-5; D gene: .; J gene: TRBJ2-7; clone size: .
CDR3 DNA: TGTGCCAGCAGCGGCGGCCAGCGGGGAAACGAGCAGTACTTC; CDR3 protein: CASSGGQRGNEQYF; V gene: TRBV7-6; D gene: TRBD2; J gene: TRBJ2-7; clone size: .
CDR3 DNA: TGTGCCAGCAGCTTAGTACAGGGCACTGAAGCTTTCTTT; CDR3 protein: CASSLVQGTEAFF; V gene: TRBV11-3; D gene: .; J gene: TRBJ1-1; clone size: .
CDR3 DNA: TGTGCCAGCAGCTTAGGAGGCGAAAAACTGTTTTTT; CDR3 protein: CASSLGGEKLFF; V gene: TRBV7-2; D gene: .; J gene: TRBJ1-4; clone size: .
CDR3 DNA: TGTGCCTGGTCGGGTAGCAACTATGGCTACACCTTC; CDR3 protein: CAWSGSNYGYTF; V gene: TRBV30; D gene: .; J gene: TRBJ1-2; clone size: few
CDR3 DNA: TGTGCCACCAGCCCCCGGCAGGGAGGCGGCTACACCTTC; CDR3 protein: CATSPRQGGGYTF; V gene: TRBV15; D gene: .; J gene: TRBJ1-2; clone size: .